The 12 T cell receptor beta chains given below trace back to one sample, sequenced in a study of T cells after yellow fever vaccination. TCRdb re-derived calls from the 5' RACE reads in MiXCR, one entry per CDR3 protein. The table shows hundreds of thousands of distinct CDR3 sequences, with 8.7% occurring only once. This material consisted of CD4+ T cells sorted from PBMCs, taken 5 days after the yellow fever booster vaccination. These receptors were obtained from a man younger than 30 who received the YFV17D yellow fever vaccine.

This clonotype has just a few counts. The chain carries TRBV12-3 or TRBV12-4 and TRBJ2-1, with 8 bases identical to TRBD1. Trimming took 3 bases from V and 6 from J; bases not matched to a gene: 7. This CDR3 region has 15 residues. DNA for the CDR3: TGTGCCAGCAGTTTGGTCGACAGGGGAGTCAATGAGCAGTTCTTC. It is translated as CASSLVDRGVNEQFF.

The rearrangement uses TRBV7-2 and TRBJ2-2, with a possible D match to TRBD2 (6 bases). Germline loops: CDR1 SGHTA, CDR2 FQGNSA. Trimming pared 5 bases from V and 0 bases from J, leaving 13 bases between. This CDR3 has 16 amino acids. The DNA of the CDR3 is TGTGCCAGCAGCCCGTATGGGGGGACGAACACCGGGGAGCTGTTTTTT. Residues: CASSPYGGTNTGELFF.

This chain connects TRBV29-1 to TRBJ2-1; 9 bases map to TRBD1. Germline-derived CDR1 and CDR2 are SQVTM and ANQGSEA. CDR3 length equals 14 residues. Germline trimming cut 7 bases from V and 6 bases from J; bases unmatched to any gene: 10. CDR3 region: CSANRDRASNEQFF. As DNA, the CDR3 is TGCAGCGCGAACCGGGACAGGGCTTCCAATGAGCAGTTCTTC.

This clonotype has just a few counts. The J gene is TRBJ2-7, the V gene TRBV6-5, with 9 bases aligning to TRBD1. Germline CDR1 reads MNHEY; CDR2 reads SVGAGI. Trimming at V came to 6 bases and at J to 4 bases, leaving 10 bases not matched to a gene. The CDR3 totals 15 residues. CDR3 bases: TGTGCCAGCAGCTCAAAAAGCGGACAGGGGTACGAGCAGTACTTC. This gives the protein CASSSKSGQGYEQYF.

This chain joins TRBV11-1 and TRBJ2-5; 7 bases align to TRBD2. The V gene end was trimmed by 6 bases and the J gene end by 1 base; junction bases not matched to a gene: 5. Germline lookup yields CDR1 SGHAT and CDR2 FQDESV (reference sequence). CDR3 size: 14 residues. The CDR3 nucleotides read TGTGCCAGCAGAGAAGGACTAGTCCAAGAGACCCAGTACTTC. Its translation: CASREGLVQETQYF.

The table lists this clonotype with many counts. The V and J genes are TRBV15 and TRBJ2-3; D perhaps matches TRBD1 (6 bases). This CDR3 is built from 13 residues. Trimming removed 0 bases at V and 6 bases at J, with 7 bases between. Germline assignment: CDR1 LNHNV and CDR2 YYDKDF (reference sequence). DNA of the CDR3: TGTGCCACCAGCAGAGAGGGGGCGGATACGCAGTATTTT. It is translated as CATSREGADTQYF.

This clonotype appeared many times. The chain employs TRBV7-2 and TRBJ2-1, with 16 bases aligning to TRBD2. Germline V gene data show CDR1 as SGHTA and CDR2 as FQGNSA. Unmatched junction bases numbered 10, after V lost 5 bases and J lost 9 bases. This CDR3 spans 17 amino acids. CDR3: CASSIAGTSGGAREQFF. The CDR3 DNA sequence: TGTGCCAGCAGCATCGCCGGGACTAGCGGGGGGGCTCGTGAGCAGTTCTTC. Together with reference TRBV7-2 and TRBJ2-1, the CDR3 gives the full variable domain: GAGVSQSPSNKVTEKGKDVELRCDPISGHTALYWYRQSLGQGLEFLIYFQGNSAPDKSGLPSDRFSAERTGGSVSTLTIQRTQQEDSAVYLCASSIAGTSGGAREQFFGPGTRLTVL.

The sample holds many counts of this clonotype. The chain recombines TRBV18 with TRBJ1-3; D unresolved. V lost 2 bases, J lost 4 bases, and 6 bases lay in between. CDR1 and CDR2 (germline): KGHSH, LQKENI. There are 13 residues in the CDR3. CDR3 coding DNA: TGTGCCAGCTCACCAGGGGAAGGAAACACCATATATTTT. Protein sequence: CASSPGEGNTIYF.

V usage is TRBV19 and J usage is TRBJ1-5, with D maybe TRBD1 (6 bases). V was trimmed by 3 bases and J by 5 bases, leaving 14 bases between them. The CDR3 length is 15 residues. Germline assignment: CDR1 LNHDA and CDR2 SQIVND (reference sequence). CDR3 sequence reads: CASSILGGGYQPQHF. The DNA of the CDR3 is TGTGCCAGTAGTATCTTAGGGGGAGGTTATCAGCCCCAGCATTTT.

The V gene is TRBV6-5, the J gene TRBJ2-5; TRBD2 might be the D (5 bases). CDR1 and CDR2 from the germline V gene are MNHEY and SVGAGI. The CDR3 contains 13 residues. V lost 8 bases and J 5 bases, leaving 15 bases between the germline ends. CDR3 nucleotides: TGTGCCAGCGGCCCCAGCGGCGGTGAGACCCAGTACTTC. Translating gives CASGPSGGETQYF.

This clonotype was detected a few times. This chain uses TRBV19 with TRBJ1-5, with a tentative D call TRBD1 (6 bases). Looked up from germline, CDR1 is LNHDA and CDR2 is SQIVND (reference sequence). This CDR3 comprises 14 residues. V was pared by 6 bases and J by 4 bases, with 13 bases between. The CDR3 DNA follows: TGTGCCAGTAGGCAGGGGAGATCAAATCAGCCCCAGCATTTT. Amino acid sequence: CASRQGRSNQPQHF.

This clonotype has ten or more counts. The V call is TRBV12-3 or TRBV12-4, the J call TRBJ1-2; D ambiguous. V was clipped by 4 bases and J by 1 base, with 10 bases between them. The CDR3 consists of 14 residues. The CDR3 nucleotides are TGTGCCAGCAGTTCGGCGCCGCGTAACTATGGCTACACCTTC. Translating it yields CASSSAPRNYGYTF.